This T cell receptor beta chain was sequenced during a study of blood T cell repertoires in COVID-19 (dated by TCRdb to 2020 to 2022). A note on the overall study: The collaborator samples originated in the United States, Italy and Spain and spanned the acute and convalescent phases of COVID-19. The prospective study material was composed of cDNA or gDNA derived from T cells, B-cell-depleted T cells, or PBMCs. The dataset comprised deeply sampled blood TCRbeta repertoires from subjects exposed to, actively infected with, or recovered from COVID-19. The repertoires were released in a freely available public database meant as a resource for research on the immune response to SARS-CoV-2. Samples were obtained from the ongoing ImmuneRACE study (first 160 participants) and from about 1,300 subjects provided by 6 global collaborators. Nearly every sample came with metadata listing a de-identified subject ID, COVID-19 status, age in years and sex. HLA class I and class II types, where available, came from metadata supplied by the sample provider rather than from assay-based typing.

Study-wide conclusions, independent of this receptor: The quantity of clinical and demographic metadata differed by source and by participant and was supplied without curation.

A word on this clone: The antigen it binds to is not known. Within one base of it there is no much larger clone, and no base qualities were kept.

The CDR3, cysteine through phenylalanine, is 14 amino acids long. Only the CDR3 part of the read is kept: 42 bases, read in frame from the first base. V lost 7 bases and J lost 1 base, and the count of bases not matched to a germline gene is 6. The germline V gene provides CDR1 ENHRY and CDR2 SYGVKD. The immunoSEQ Assay, a bias-controlled multiplex PCR, was used to amplify TCRbeta CDR3 regions from genomic DNA. As for the original processing: Nucleated cell counts per sample were estimated from amplification of reference gene primers within the assay. To quantify the absolute abundance of each unique TCRbeta CDR3 rearrangement, sequence reads were collapsed and filtered. For each sample, productive Simpson clonality was calculated as the square root of Simpson's diversity index across productive rearrangements. The table was pulled from immuneACCESS by TCRdb, which kept in-frame rearrangements only. Such tables lose some clones; where checked, under half of the loss comes from unresolved V genes, and the rest has no known cause. V, J and clone size reflect that table, while D and trimming were determined from the DNA. The sample has more than 250,000 clones on record, approximately 90% of them singletons. Of the sample, under 7% is held by the ten largest clones.

Participants in the prospective study were aged about 18 to 89 years, lived in approximately 26 United States geographic areas, and enrolled through a virtual design. In the prospective study, participants were assigned to cohorts based on the clinical history participants reported in a screening survey and a study questionnaire. ImmuneRACE Cohort 3 recovered participants were defined by two consecutive negative NP/OP PCR tests, healthcare professional clearance, or symptom resolution. In the prospective study, whole blood, serum and a nasopharyngeal or oropharyngeal swab were collected from each participant by mobile phlebotomists. Prospective study participants could optionally give additional blood draws and questionnaires over an approximately 2-month period. Before DNA extraction, blood samples from the prospective study were shipped at room temperature or frozen.

The receptor was isolated from a woman between 40 and 55 years old who had recovered from COVID-19. This chain is built from TRBV10-3 and TRBJ1-1, with TRBD1 matching 7 junction bases. The sample comprised PBMCs or T cells enriched from blood (not recorded which). The CDR3: CAIKDRVPNTEAFF. At the DNA level, the sequence is TGTGCCATCAAAGACAGGGTTCCGAACACTGAAGCTTTCTTT.